Each of the 7 T cell receptor beta chains below was sequenced from the same sample in a study of shared clonotypes between healthy human individuals. Repertoires were generated with immunoSEQ multiplex PCR, while TCRdb's copy carries only in-frame clones and drops some. The sample shows a few hundred thousand clones, 74% of them seen only once. What was sequenced was memory CD4+ T cells sorted from blood. Subset reported: CD45RA-negative fraction. The receptors derive from a man under 40 in good health.

The chain couples TRBV27 to TRBJ1-2, with unresolved D. Germline CDR1 reads MNHEY; CDR2 reads SMNVEV (reference sequence). This CDR3 has 16 amino acids. Trimming took off 7 bases at V and 0 bases at J, with 18 bases between the two ends. In DNA, the CDR3 is TGTGCCAGCAACCCCCTGAGAAGGGATTCTAACTATGGCTACACCTTC. Residues: CASNPLRRDSNYGYTF.

This clone was seen ten or more times. The rearrangement links TRBV2 to TRBJ2-7; weak D call: TRBD2 (6 bases). The germline gives CDR1 SNHLY, CDR2 FYNNEI. Trimming left V 6 bases short and J 6 bases short, with 21 bases between. The CDR3 spans 15 residues. The CDR3 spells CASSVTRDSTPEQYF. In DNA form, the CDR3 reads TGTGCCAGCAGCGTAACCCGGGACTCGACTCCCGAGCAGTACTTC.

The chain recombines TRBV5-5 with TRBJ2-1, with 11 bases identical to TRBD2. CDR3 length: 15 residues. V gave up 4 bases and J gave up 2 bases; unmatched junction bases: 2. CDR1 SGHKS and CDR2 YYEKEE come from the germline V gene (reference sequence). The CDR3 DNA follows: TGTGCCAGCAGCATAGCGGGAGGGCCCTACAATGAGCAGTTCTTC. It codes for CASSIAGGPYNEQFF.

A word on this clone: The same CDR3 can be traced to other DNA sequences in this sample. The chain links TRBV19 to TRBJ2-2, with D unresolved. Looked up from germline, CDR1 is LNHDA and CDR2 is SQIVND (reference sequence). Deletions cut 2 bases from V and 1 base from J, with 2 bases between. The CDR3 contains 13 residues. This chain's CDR3 is CASSIQNTGELFF. Written as DNA, the CDR3 is TGTGCCAGTAGTATACAGAACACCGGGGAGCTGTTTTTT.

V is TRBV5-8 and J is TRBJ2-7; possible D gene TRBD2, 6 bases. The CDR3 has 15 residues. Per germline, CDR1 SGHTS and CDR2 YDEGEE. V was cut by 2 bases and J by 7 bases, with 19 bases left in between. The CDR3 nucleotides read TGTGCCAGCAGCTTCGGAGGGACCCTAGTCGGGGAGCAGTACTTC. Translating it yields CASSFGGTLVGEQYF.

This chain joins TRBV7-9 and TRBJ2-1; D is possibly TRBD1 or TRBD2 (6 bases each). CDR1 and CDR2 (germline): SEHNR, FQNEAQ (reference sequence). The CDR3 extends over 16 amino acids. Trimming took 2 bases from V and 5 from J, leaving 16 bases between them. The CDR3 coding sequence is TGTGCCAGCAGCTTATGGGGCGGGACAACGAACAATGAGCAGTTCTTC. Amino acid sequence: CASSLWGGTTNNEQFF.

This clone was recorded many times. The CDR3, as DNA: TGTGCCAGCAGCTTATTCGGCGGACTTAGCAACGGAGTGCTCCGCTACACCTTC. Its translation is CASSLFGGLSNGVLRYTF. The chain recombines TRBV7-2 with TRBJ1-2; D is ambiguous. The V gene lost 2 bases and the J gene lost 9 bases, with 28 bases spanning the gap. Germline assignment: CDR1 SGHTA and CDR2 FQGNSA. The CDR3 runs to 18 residues.